The 28 T cell receptor beta chains listed next were all sequenced from one sample in a study of blood T cell repertoires in COVID-19. Clones were read by immunoSEQ multiplex PCR, and TCRdb kept only the in-frame ones, dropping some. The sample records fewer than 650,000 clones, about 88% being singletons. Sequenced material: peripheral blood. All receptors derive from a woman in her forties or fifties with COVID-19, enrolled during active disease.

The genes are TRBV5-1 and TRBJ1-2, with 7 bases fitting TRBD1. After removal of 4 bases from V and 0 bases from J, the junction contained 6 bases not matched to a gene. The CDR3 has 15 residues. Germline-derived CDR1 and CDR2 are SGHRS and YFSETQ. CDR3 sequence (DNA): TGCGCCAGCAGCGTTTCAGGGGGAGCTAACTATGGCTACACCTTC. Encoded protein: CASSVSGGANYGYTF. The variable domain in full, completed from reference TRBV5-1 and TRBJ1-2, reads KAGVTQTPRYLIKTRGQQVTLSCSPISGHRSVSWYQQTPGQGLQFLFEYFSETQRNKGNFPGRFSGRQFSNSRSEMNVSTLELGDSALYLCASSVSGGANYGYTFGSGTRLTVV.

CDR3 DNA: TGTGCCAGCAGTCCCGGGACAGGGGTTCCTAAGGGGAATGAGCAGTTCTTC. Protein sequence: CASSPGTGVPKGNEQFF. J is TRBJ2-1 and V is TRBV3-1 (or the pseudogene TRBV3-2); 10 nucleotides align to TRBD1. Germline loops: CDR1 LGHDT, CDR2 YNNKEL (reference sequence). The J segment lost 7 bases and the V segment lost 6 bases, leaving 15 bases of the junction unmatched. This CDR3 is built from 17 residues.

The V call is TRBV5-5, the J call TRBJ2-2; 9 positions match TRBD1. This CDR3 has 18 amino acids. J was trimmed by 2 bases and V by 3 bases; bases with no gene match: 11. Germline assignment: CDR1 SGHKS and CDR2 YYEKEE (reference sequence). Written as DNA, the CDR3 is TGTGCCAGCAGCTCGCCGGGACAGGGCCGCCATAACACCGGGGAGCTGTTTTTT. Translation: CASSSPGQGRHNTGELFF.

V usage is TRBV5-6 and J usage is TRBJ2-7; 8 bases are a match to TRBD1. The CDR3 sequence is 17 residues long. The germline CDR1 and CDR2 sequences are SGHDT and YYEEEE. V lost 0 bases, J lost 4 bases, and 12 bases stayed unmatched. The CDR3 spells CASSLGPPAGGLYEQYF. The CDR3 DNA sequence: TGTGCCAGCAGCTTGGGTCCCCCGGCAGGGGGCCTATACGAGCAGTACTTC. The variable domain in full, with the rest retrieved from reference TRBV5-6 and TRBJ2-7, is DAGVTQSPTHLIKTRGQQVTLRCSPKSGHDTVSWYQQALGQGPQFIFQYYEEEERQRGNFPDRFSGHQFPNYSSELNVNALLLGDSALYLCASSLGPPAGGLYEQYFGPGTRLTVT.

This clone was recorded once. The chain uses TRBV27 and TRBJ1-2; 8 nucleotides line up with TRBD1. The CDR3 extends over 17 amino acids. Looked up from germline, CDR1 is MNHEY and CDR2 is SMNVEV (reference sequence). The trim removed 3 bases at V and 0 bases at J, leaving 9 bases unmatched. CDR3 sequence (DNA): TGTGCCAGCAGTTTCTCCAGGGGGCCCGGGGCTAACTATGGCTACACCTTC. It yields the protein CASSFSRGPGANYGYTF.

The chain combines TRBV18 with TRBJ2-1; possibly TRBD1 for D (6 bases). Per the germline V gene, CDR1 is KGHSH and CDR2 is LQKENI. V lost 6 bases and J lost 5, with 11 bases in between. This CDR3 spans 13 amino acids. CDR3 in DNA: TGTGCCAGCTCTGGGGGCCGCAACAATGAGCAGTTCTTC. Translation: CASSGGRNNEQFF.

The genes are TRBV7-8 and TRBJ1-1; TRBD1 agrees at 12 bases. Germline loops: CDR1 SGHVS, CDR2 FQNEAQ. V shed 5 bases and J 8 bases; nucleotides not matched to a gene: 9. The CDR3 is 15 amino acids. As DNA, the CDR3 is TGTGCCAGCAGCCTATCCGGGACAGGGGGCTTAGAAGCTTTCTTT. Protein product: CASSLSGTGGLEAFF. The variable domain in full, with the rest retrieved from reference TRBV7-8 and TRBJ1-1, is GAGVSQSPRYKVAKRGQDVALRCDPISGHVSLFWYQQALGQGPEFLTYFQNEAQLDKSGLPSDRFFAERPEGSVSTLKIQRTQQEDSAVYLCASSLSGTGGLEAFFGQGTRLTVV.

This clone came up once. The rearrangement links TRBV7-9 to TRBJ2-3; 10 bases agree with TRBD2. Germline trimming cut 1 base from V and 2 bases from J; bases unmatched to any gene: 3. The germline gives CDR1 SEHNR, CDR2 FQNEAQ (reference sequence). The CDR3 length is 16 residues. The CDR3 DNA reads TGTGCCAGCAGCTTAGAAACTAGCGGGGTCACAGATACGCAGTATTTT. Residues: CASSLETSGVTDTQYF.

The V call is TRBV6-2 or TRBV6-3, the J call TRBJ1-2, with D unclear. The CDR3 loop spans 13 amino acids. Trimming pared 5 bases from V and 3 bases from J, leaving 10 bases between. Per germline, CDR1 MNHEY and CDR2 SVGEGT. The CDR3 DNA sequence: TGTGCCAGCAGTCCAACTTCGGACTATGGCTACACCTTC. Translating it yields CASSPTSDYGYTF.

This clone was observed a handful of times. The chain is built from TRBV7-9 and TRBJ1-3; D is unclear. Per the germline V gene, CDR1 is SEHNR and CDR2 is FQNEAQ (reference sequence). The length of the CDR3 is 11 residues. CDR3 in DNA: TGTGCAGCCGGTGAGGTTACTTACATATATTTT. This codes for CAAGEVTYIYF.

The V and J genes are TRBV5-1 and TRBJ2-3, with 11 bases that match TRBD2. V shed 6 bases, J shed 5 bases, and the junction held 5 bases outside the gene matches. Looked up from germline, CDR1 is SGHRS and CDR2 is YFSETQ. The CDR3 length is 14 residues. CDR3 DNA: TGCGCCAGCAATAGCGGGGGGGCCGAAGATACGCAGTATTTT. Translated: CASNSGGAEDTQYF.

The CDR3 DNA sequence: TGTGCCATCAGTGCCTCGCGGGGGGGCCTCACCGGGGAGCTGTTTTTT. Encoded protein: CAISASRGGLTGELFF. The chain combines TRBV10-3 with TRBJ2-2, with 9 bases matching TRBD2. V shed 4 bases, J shed 4 bases, and the junction held 7 bases outside the gene matches. The CDR3 covers 16 residues. Germline loops: CDR1 ENHRY, CDR2 SYGVKD.

V is TRBV19 and J is TRBJ1-2; TRBD1 is a possible D gene (5 bases). With 1 base removed from V and 4 bases from J, the gap between germline ends came to 13 bases. CDR3 size: 15 residues. Germline V CDR1 and CDR2: LNHDA, SQIVND (reference sequence). This CDR3 is CASSIGSTEFYGYTF. The CDR3 DNA follows: TGTGCCAGTAGTATAGGGTCGACAGAGTTCTATGGCTACACCTTC.

The chain employs TRBV4-1 and TRBJ1-5, with 8 bases aligning to TRBD1. This CDR3 has 18 residues. The germline V gene has CDR1 MGHRA and CDR2 YSYEKL. Trimming at V came to 2 bases and at J to 6 bases, leaving 15 bases not matched to a gene. For the CDR3, the DNA is TGCGCCAGCAGCCAATTTATGTCTCTCAGGGGGCAAGGTCAGCCCCAGCATTTT. It specifies CASSQFMSLRGQGQPQHF.

The V call is TRBV7-2, the J call TRBJ2-3; 9 bases map to TRBD1. The CDR3 sequence is 14 residues long. The germline V gene has CDR1 SGHTA and CDR2 FQGNSA. V lost 2 bases to trimming and J lost 5 bases; unmatched junction nucleotides: 2. The CDR3 spells CASSLWGQGDTQYF. The DNA for the CDR3 is TGTGCCAGCAGCTTATGGGGACAGGGAGATACGCAGTATTTT.

This clone turned up a few times. The chain employs TRBV7-3 and TRBJ2-7; the D is unclear. The CDR3 has 14 residues. V gave up 2 bases and J gave up 0 bases, with 8 bases separating them. Germline V gene lookup returns CDR1 SGHTA and CDR2 FQGTGA. CDR3 nucleotide sequence: TGTGCCAGCAGCTTAGGCCCAACCTCCTACGAGCAGTACTTC. Residues: CASSLGPTSYEQYF.

The V and J genes are TRBV27 and TRBJ1-4, with TRBD1 matching over 9 bases. The CDR3 spans 15 residues. CDR1 and CDR2 from the germline V gene are MNHEY and SMNVEV (reference sequence). Trimming took 5 bases from V and 8 from J; bases not matched to a gene: 9. CDR3 region: CASSTTGGEWEKLFF. CDR3 nucleotide sequence: TGTGCCAGCAGTACCACAGGGGGCGAGTGGGAAAAACTGTTTTTT.

CDR3 residues: CASSPTRQEEAFF. CDR3 DNA sequence: TGTGCCAGCAGCCCTACTCGACAGGAAGAAGCTTTCTTT. The gene calls are TRBV13 and TRBJ1-1; TRBD1 might be the D (6 bases). Germline V CDR1 and CDR2: PRHDT, FYEKMQ (reference sequence). V was trimmed by 5 bases and J by 8 bases, leaving 15 bases between them. The CDR3 loop spans 13 amino acids.

The chain links TRBV6-1 to TRBJ1-2; D is ambiguous. The CDR3 consists of 13 residues. The ends were cut back, 3 bases at V and 3 bases at J, with 8 bases in the middle. Germline V gives CDR1 MNHNS, CDR2 SASEGT. In DNA form, the CDR3 reads TGTGCCAGCAGTGAGGGCACCCACTATGGCTACACCTTC. Protein sequence: CASSEGTHYGYTF.

This chain connects TRBV19 to TRBJ1-4; TRBD1 might be the D (5 bases). The CDR3 is 13 amino acids. The V end lost 5 bases, the J end lost 13 bases, and 17 bases lay between the germline ends. CDR1 and CDR2 from the germline V gene are LNHDA and SQIVND (reference sequence). The CDR3 region has the DNA TGTGCCAGTAGTCTTGGGGGGAGACCAGGACTGTTTTTT. Encoded protein: CASSLGGRPGLFF.

The V call is TRBV6-6, the J call TRBJ1-4, with D unresolved. Germline V CDR1 and CDR2: MNHNY, SVGAGI (reference sequence). The V end lost 0 bases, the J end lost 0 bases, and 5 bases lay between the germline ends. The CDR3 length is 15 residues. The chain's CDR3 is CASSYSSPTNEKLFF. CDR3 nucleotide sequence: TGTGCCAGCAGTTACTCAAGCCCAACTAATGAAAAACTGTTTTTT.

This clone was picked up one time. For the CDR3, the DNA is TGCGCCAGCAGCTTTCAACCGGGACAGGGGGCGTATGAAAAACTGTTTTTT. Its translation is CASSFQPGQGAYEKLFF. J is TRBJ1-4 and V is TRBV5-1; TRBD1 agrees at 12 bases. The CDR3 loop spans 17 amino acids. Germline loops: CDR1 SGHRS, CDR2 YFSETQ. Trimming at V came to 2 bases and at J to 6 bases, leaving 8 bases not matched to a gene. Looking up the rest from reference TRBV5-1 and TRBJ1-4 gives the full variable domain: KAGVTQTPRYLIKTRGQQVTLSCSPISGHRSVSWYQQTPGQGLQFLFEYFSETQRNKGNFPGRFSGRQFSNSRSEMNVSTLELGDSALYLCASSFQPGQGAYEKLFFGSGTQLSVL.

V is TRBV7-3 and J is TRBJ1-6; 9 bases line up with TRBD1. The J segment lost 9 bases and the V segment lost 4 bases, leaving 4 bases of the junction unmatched. Germline V gene lookup returns CDR1 SGHTA and CDR2 FQGTGA. This CDR3 has 14 residues. The CDR3 nucleotides read TGTGCCAGCAGCTCCACAGGGGGCTCTTCACCCCTCCACTTT. It translates to CASSSTGGSSPLHF.

The gene calls are TRBV5-6 and TRBJ1-2, with 10 positions matching TRBD1. Germline lookup yields CDR1 SGHDT and CDR2 YYEEEE. The CDR3 is made up of 14 amino acids. The V segment lost 4 bases and the J segment 8 bases; nucleotides outside the gene matches: 8. CDR3 residues: CASSLGQGVVGYTF. The CDR3, as DNA: TGTGCCAGCAGCCTCGGACAGGGGGTTGTCGGCTACACCTTC.

This clone appeared a single time. The genes are TRBV25-1 and TRBJ2-2; 7 bases match TRBD1. CDR3 length equals 15 residues. Germline CDR1 and CDR2: MGHDK and SYGVNS. Unmatched junction bases numbered 7, after V lost 6 bases and J lost 3 bases. The CDR3 loop is CASRTGTADTGELFF. In DNA form, the CDR3 reads TGTGCCAGCAGGACAGGGACGGCTGACACCGGGGAGCTGTTTTTT.

This chain uses TRBV19 with TRBJ1-5; tentative D call: TRBD1 (5 bases). This CDR3 region has 15 residues. Germline assignment: CDR1 LNHDA and CDR2 SQIVND (reference sequence). Trimming took off 7 bases at V and 7 bases at J, with 20 bases between the two ends. CDR3 DNA sequence: TGTGCCAGTAAGTCATGGGGCGGTGGGGTACAGCCCCAGCATTTT. This sequence encodes CASKSWGGGVQPQHF. The complete variable domain, with remaining parts taken from reference TRBV19 and TRBJ1-5, reads DGGITQSPKYLFRKEGQNVTLSCEQNLNHDAMYWYRQDPGQGLRLIYYSQIVNDFQKGDIAEGYSVSREKKESFPLTVTSAQKNPTAFYLCASKSWGGGVQPQHFGDGTRLSIL.

There are a few counts of this clone. The chain uses TRBV4-2 and TRBJ1-2; 7 nucleotides align to TRBD1. The CDR3 extends over 15 amino acids. With 0 bases clipped from V and 6 bases from J, the junction kept 7 bases outside the gene matches. The germline gives CDR1 LGHNA, CDR2 YNFKEQ. The CDR3 DNA reads as TGTGCCAGCAGCCAAGAGGGTCGCAGGGGGGATGGCTACACCTTC. Translated: CASSQEGRRGDGYTF.

The chain couples TRBV14 to TRBJ2-3; D is possibly TRBD2 (6 bases). The CDR3 totals 15 residues. The V gene's germline CDR1 is SGHDN and CDR2 FVKESK. V was pared by 1 base and J by 6 bases, with 14 bases between. The CDR3 spells CASSQGRASGDTQYF. The CDR3 DNA follows: TGTGCCAGCAGCCAAGGGAGGGCTTCTGGGGATACGCAGTATTTT. Together with reference TRBV14 and TRBJ2-3, the CDR3 gives the full variable domain: EAGVTQFPSHSVIEKGQTVTLRCDPISGHDNLYWYRRVMGKEIKFLLHFVKESKQDESGMPNNRFLAERTGGTYSTLKVQPAELEDSGVYFCASSQGRASGDTQYFGPGTRLTVL.